The next 3 T cell receptor beta chains were all read from a single sample in a study of CD8+CD57+ T cells in acquired aplastic anemia. Genomic DNA provided the template from which TCR beta VDJ and CDR3 profiles were obtained. TCRdb used MiXCR to reprocess the reads, holding one entry per CDR3 protein. This sample has about 170,000 distinct CDR3 sequences, with 55% to 80% found just once. Sequenced input: sorted CD4+, CD8+, or CD8+CD57+ T cells (not recorded which) from PBMCs. Receptors were obtained from a human donor in good health.

DNA of the CDR3: TGTGCCAGCAGTGAGGGGACAGGGAGCAACTATGGCTACACCTTC. It is translated as CASSEGTGSNYGYTF. V is TRBV25-1 and J is TRBJ1-2; 9 nucleotides line up with TRBD1. Germline V gene lookup returns CDR1 MGHDK and CDR2 SYGVNS. With 3 bases clipped from V and 2 bases from J, the junction kept 4 bases outside the gene matches. This CDR3 contains 15 residues.

The chain joins TRBV6-5 to TRBJ2-7; TRBD1 is a possible D gene (5 bases). This CDR3 is built from 12 residues. V was cut by 6 bases and J by 7 bases, with 13 bases left in between. Germline-derived CDR1 and CDR2 are MNHEY and SVGAGI. This chain's CDR3 is CASRPPKGEQYF. The CDR3 DNA follows: TGTGCCAGCAGACCCCCTAAGGGGGAGCAGTACTTC.

The rearrangement links TRBV7-8 to TRBJ1-1; D call uncertain. The CDR3 spans 12 residues. V lost 0 bases and J 7 bases, leaving 6 bases between the germline ends. CDR1 and CDR2 (germline): SGHVS, FQNEAQ. The CDR3 loop is CASSLAENEAFF. The DNA for the CDR3 is TGTGCCAGCAGCTTAGCGGAGAATGAAGCTTTCTTT.